This entry is about one T cell receptor (beta chain). Its specificity is not known. The record originates from a study of PD-1 blockade in classical Hodgkin lymphoma. Study conclusions and caveats: It was reported that newly diagnosed patients had less baseline TCR diversity than healthy donors.

Brentuximab vedotin exposure varied, and every patient relapsed after autologous stem cell transplantation. This table comes from immunoSEQ multiplex PCR, and its TCRdb copy is limited to in-frame clones, with some not included. The repertoire holds about 61,000 clones, with 85% to 90% as singletons. This receptor was taken from a human donor with classical Hodgkin lymphoma. Sequenced here: peripheral blood mononuclear cells (PBMCs), sampled at baseline.

The DNA for the CDR3 is TGCGCCAGCAGAACAGGTTCGAACTACGAGCAGTACTTC. It codes for CASRTGSNYEQYF. The V and J genes are TRBV5-1 and TRBJ2-7; TRBD1 might be the D (5 bases). The CDR3 is 13 amino acids. Germline CDR1 SGHRS, CDR2 YFSETQ. V was clipped by 5 bases and J by 3 bases, with 12 bases between them.